Each of the 19 T cell receptor beta chains below was sequenced from the same sample in a study of T cell repertoires in cytomegalovirus infection. Each CDR3 protein is one row after TCRdb ran MiXCR on the reads. The repertoire holds some 300,000 distinct CDR3 sequences, with roughly 9.3% as singletons. Sequenced material: PBMCs. The source is a human donor in good health (CMV status not recorded). Some clones in this sample may be carry-over from other donors' samples.

This clonotype was seen at least ten times. This chain connects TRBV7-6 to TRBJ1-5; 7 bases match TRBD1. This CDR3 has 13 amino acids. CDR1 and CDR2 from the germline V gene are SGHVS and FNYEAQ. V lost 9 bases to trimming and J lost 1 base; unmatched junction nucleotides: 3. Written as DNA, the CDR3 is TGTGCCAGTGGGACAGAAAGCAATCAGCCCCAGCATTTT. Protein product: CASGTESNQPQHF.

The chain employs TRBV20-1 and TRBJ1-5; D remains ambiguous. Trimming removed 5 bases from V and 0 bases from J, with 11 bases in between. The CDR3 is 14 residues long. Germline V gene sequence: CDR1 DFQATT, CDR2 SNEGSKA (reference sequence). The CDR3 nucleotides read TGCAGTGCTGGCTTGACCAGTAGCAATCAGCCCCAGCATTTT. The encoded protein is CSAGLTSSNQPQHF.

This clonotype was seen many times. The rearrangement joins TRBV7-8 to TRBJ1-5; D not certain. Trimming left V 1 base short and J 1 base short, with 5 bases between. From germline, CDR1 is SGHVS and CDR2 FQNEAQ. This CDR3 comprises 14 residues. The CDR3 spells CASSLGVSNQPQHF. CDR3 coding DNA: TGTGCCAGCAGCTTAGGGGTGAGCAATCAGCCCCAGCATTTT.

This clonotype came up many times. The gene calls are TRBV27 and TRBJ2-3, with no clear D. The CDR3 contains 14 residues. The V and J ends lost 0 bases and 5 bases respectively, with 9 bases between them. Germline V gene data show CDR1 as MNHEY and CDR2 as SMNVEV (reference sequence). CDR3 nucleotides: TGTGCCAGCAGTTTATCCCAGGTGGGAGATACGCAGTATTTT. Its translation: CASSLSQVGDTQYF.

This clonotype showed up many times. The rearrangement joins TRBV6-2 or TRBV6-3 to TRBJ2-1, with TRBD2 as a possible D gene (6 bases). Germline V lookup: CDR1 MNHEY, CDR2 SVGEGT. The CDR3 sequence is 10 residues long. Trimming removed 8 bases from V and 16 bases from J, with 15 bases in between. In DNA, the CDR3 is TGTGCCAGCGGTTGGGACTCTCACTTCTTC. It specifies CASGWDSHFF.

This clonotype was detected only a few times. The chain recombines TRBV20-1 with TRBJ1-5; no firm D call. The germline CDR1 and CDR2 sequences are DFQATT and SNEGSKA (reference sequence). The CDR3 is 11 amino acids. The V end was cut by 6 bases, the J end by 6 bases, with 9 bases between. The CDR3 DNA reads as TGCAGTGCCGCAGAGGGTCAGCCCCAGCATTTT. Translating gives CSAAEGQPQHF.

This chain connects TRBV9 to TRBJ1-2; no firm D call. The CDR3 has 11 amino acids. V was shortened by 2 bases and J by 6 bases, with 5 bases between the two germline ends. Germline loops: CDR1 SGDLS, CDR2 YYNGEE. CDR3 residues: CASSVDNGYTF. For the CDR3, the DNA is TGTGCCAGCAGCGTGGATAATGGCTACACCTTC.

The sample holds many counts of this clonotype. J is TRBJ1-5 and V is TRBV7-9, with D uncertain. The CDR3 is made up of 12 amino acids. The germline V gene has CDR1 SEHNR and CDR2 FQNEAQ (reference sequence). V lost 1 base to trimming and J lost 10 bases, with 8 bases between them. The CDR3 protein is CASSLENPPQHF. The CDR3 coding sequence is TGTGCCAGCAGCTTAGAAAACCCCCCCCAGCATTTT. The full variable domain, completed using reference TRBV7-9 and TRBJ1-5, is DTGVSQNPRHKITKRGQNVTFRCDPISEHNRLYWYRQTLGQGPEFLTYFQNEAQLEKSRLLSDRFSAERPKGSFSTLEIQRTEQGDSAMYLCASSLENPPQHFGDGTRLSIL.

As to this clonotype: Mismatch with germline at one junction end may stem from a read error. This chain uses TRBV18 with TRBJ2-2; 9 nucleotides line up with TRBD1. CDR3 length: 15 residues. Germline loops: CDR1 KGHSH, CDR2 LQKENI. The CDR3 bases are TGCGCCAGCTCACCGGACAGGGGAGTTACCGGGGAGCTGGTTTTT. Translated: CASSPDRGVTGELVF.

This clonotype was counted at least ten times. The gene calls are TRBV19 and TRBJ1-4; TRBD1 might be the D (6 bases). This CDR3 has 12 residues. The germline V and J ends were trimmed by 8 bases and 8 bases, with 12 bases remaining between them. Germline assignment: CDR1 LNHDA and CDR2 SQIVND (reference sequence). Here the CDR3 reads CASGTGLEKLFF. The CDR3 nucleotides read TGTGCCAGTGGTACAGGGCTCGAAAAACTGTTTTTT.

The chain joins TRBV20-1 to TRBJ2-3; 9 nucleotides align to TRBD2. This CDR3 has 16 amino acids. V lost 1 base, J lost 2 bases, and 7 bases stayed unmatched. The germline gives CDR1 DFQATT, CDR2 SNEGSKA (reference sequence). CDR3 coding DNA: TGCAGTGCTAGAGGAGGGCTAGCGGGGATCACAGATACGCAGTATTTT. This encodes CSARGGLAGITDTQYF.

This clonotype was recorded a few times. J is TRBJ2-2 and V is TRBV5-1; 7 positions match TRBD1. This CDR3 has 15 amino acids. V was pared by 3 bases and J by 5 bases, with 7 bases of the junction left unmatched. The germline CDR1 and CDR2 sequences are SGHRS and YFSETQ. CDR3 region: CASSWAEQGTGELFF. In DNA form, the CDR3 reads TGCGCCAGCAGCTGGGCGGAACAGGGGACCGGGGAGCTGTTTTTT.

Ten or more counts support this clonotype. This sequence joins TRBV7-2 and TRBJ2-1; possible D gene TRBD2, 5 bases. V lost 5 bases, J lost 9 bases, and 11 bases lay in between. The CDR3 spans 12 residues. Germline loops: CDR1 SGHTA, CDR2 FQGNSA. The CDR3 protein is CASSHTSFEQFF. CDR3 DNA: TGTGCCAGCAGCCATACTAGTTTTGAGCAGTTCTTC.

This chain joins TRBV10-3 and TRBJ2-6, with D perhaps assigned TRBD1 or TRBD2 (6 bases each). The CDR3 length is 15 residues. Looked up from germline, CDR1 is ENHRY and CDR2 is SYGVKD. V was trimmed by 0 bases and J by 7 bases, leaving 10 bases between them. The CDR3 protein is CAISESGGGANVLTF. CDR3 coding DNA: TGTGCCATCAGTGAGTCTGGAGGGGGAGCCAACGTCCTGACTTTC.

The chain couples TRBV19 to TRBJ1-5; TRBD1 might be the D (5 bases). This CDR3 region has 16 residues. CDR1 and CDR2 from the germline V gene are LNHDA and SQIVND (reference sequence). V lost 5 bases, J lost 11 bases, and 25 bases lay in between. CDR3 nucleotide sequence: TGTGCCAGTAGTGCTCCGGGGGGTGGAGGGGTTATGGCCCAGCATTTT. Its translation: CASSAPGGGGVMAQHF.

This clonotype was counted ten times or more. V gene TRBV7-2 combines with J gene TRBJ2-5, with TRBD2 matching over 7 bases. With 2 bases clipped from V and 5 bases from J, the junction kept 8 bases outside the gene matches. Germline-derived CDR1 and CDR2 are SGHTA and FQGNSA. The CDR3 has 15 residues. CDR3: CASSLYPGGEETQYF. CDR3 bases: TGTGCCAGCAGCTTATATCCGGGGGGAGAGGAGACCCAGTACTTC.

Only a few counts were recorded for this clonotype. This chain joins TRBV20-1 and TRBJ2-1; 11 bases map to TRBD2. With V trimmed by 1 base and J by 8 bases, 10 bases remained unmatched. This CDR3 comprises 16 residues. Germline-derived CDR1 and CDR2 are DFQATT and SNEGSKA (reference sequence). This chain's CDR3 is CSARAVAGGALHEQFF. The CDR3 DNA reads as TGCAGTGCTAGAGCGGTAGCGGGGGGGGCCTTGCATGAGCAGTTCTTC.

In this sample, this clonotype turned up many times. The CDR3 sequence: CASSPLAKNEQFF. DNA of the CDR3: TGTGCCAGCAGTCCCCTAGCGAAGAATGAGCAGTTCTTC. This sequence joins TRBV28 and TRBJ2-1, with a weak D call TRBD2 (6 bases). This CDR3 region has 13 residues. V gave up 5 bases and J gave up 7 bases, with 12 bases separating them. The V gene's germline CDR1 is MDHEN and CDR2 SYDVKM. The full variable domain, its missing parts supplied by reference TRBV28 and TRBJ2-1, is DVKVTQSSRYLVKRTGEKVFLECVQDMDHENMFWYRQDPGLGLRLIYFSYDVKMKEKGDIPEGYSVSREKKERFSLILESASTNQTSMYLCASSPLAKNEQFFGPGTRLTVL.

There are a few counts of this clonotype. The chain carries TRBV7-9 and TRBJ2-2; D gene ambiguous. The V gene lost 4 bases and the J gene lost 13 bases, with 10 bases spanning the gap. Per germline, CDR1 SEHNR and CDR2 FQNEAQ (reference sequence). This CDR3 spans 11 amino acids. This CDR3 is CASSSTLRLFF. CDR3 coding DNA: TGTGCCAGCAGCTCCACCCTCCGGCTGTTTTTT.